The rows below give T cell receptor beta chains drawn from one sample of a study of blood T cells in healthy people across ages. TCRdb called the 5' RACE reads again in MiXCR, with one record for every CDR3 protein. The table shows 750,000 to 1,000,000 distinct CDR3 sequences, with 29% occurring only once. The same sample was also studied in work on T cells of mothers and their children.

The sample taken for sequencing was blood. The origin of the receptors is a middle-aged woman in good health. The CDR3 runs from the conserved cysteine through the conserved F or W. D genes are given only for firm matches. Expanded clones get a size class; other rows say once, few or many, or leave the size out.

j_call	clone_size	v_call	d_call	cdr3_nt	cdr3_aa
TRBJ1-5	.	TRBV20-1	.	TGCAGTGCCAAAGGGTCGGGTTCGGTTCAGCCCCAGCATTTT	CSAKGSGSVQPQHF
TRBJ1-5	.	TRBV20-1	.	TGCAGTGCTCCCCTTGGGGGGACTAGCAATCAGCCCCAGCATTTT	CSAPLGGTSNQPQHF
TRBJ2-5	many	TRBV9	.	TGTGCCAGCAGCGTAGCTCATGATGCAGGCCAAGAGACCCAGTACTTC	CASSVAHDAGQETQYF
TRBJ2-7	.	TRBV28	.	TGTGCCAGCAGTTCCTCAGGGGATATCCTCAATGAGCAGTACTTC	CASSSSGDILNEQYF
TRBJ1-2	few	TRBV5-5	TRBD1	TGTGCCAGCAGCACCTGGACAGGGACGAACTATGGCTACACCTTC	CASSTWTGTNYGYTF
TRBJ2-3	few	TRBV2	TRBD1	TGTGCCAGCAGGCCGAAGCTGGGACAGGGCTATACGCAGTATTTT	CASRPKLGQGYTQYF
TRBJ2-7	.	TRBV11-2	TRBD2	TGTGCCAGCAGCTTAGAGCGGTTCGGGGGGGCTCACGAGCAGTACTTC	CASSLERFGGAHEQYF
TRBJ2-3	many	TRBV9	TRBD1	TGTGCCAGCAGCCCCGGGACAGGGGGCTTTAGGGATACGCAGTATTTT	CASSPGTGGFRDTQYF
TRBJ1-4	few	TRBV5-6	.	TGTGCCAGCAGCGGCCGAATTGAAAAACTGTTTTTT	CASSGRIEKLFF
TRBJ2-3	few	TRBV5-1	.	TGCGCCAGCAGCGTCTGGGTTCGGGGGAGCACAGATACGCAGTATTTT	CASSVWVRGSTDTQYF
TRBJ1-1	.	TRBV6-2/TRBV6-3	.	TGTGCCAGCAGTTACCCAGGACTGGGGACTGAAGCTTTCTTT	CASSYPGLGTEAFF
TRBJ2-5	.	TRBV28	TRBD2	TGTGCCAGCAGAATAAGCGGGGGTGCGCGGGGGACCCAGTACTTC	CASRISGGARGTQYF
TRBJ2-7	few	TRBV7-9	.	TGTGCCAGCAGCTTAGGACAACTTTTCGAGCAGTACTTC	CASSLGQLFEQYF
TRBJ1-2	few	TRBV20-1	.	TGCAGTGCGGTACAGGGCCTAGGCTATGGCTACACCTTC	CSAVQGLGYGYTF
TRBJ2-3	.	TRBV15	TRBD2	TGTGCCACCAGCAACAGACTAGCGGTGGCCCCCACAGATACGCAGTATTTT	CATSNRLAVAPTDTQYF
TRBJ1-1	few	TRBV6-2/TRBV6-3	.	TGTGCCAGCAGTCTGGGTCAGGTTTCGGAAGCTTTCTTT	CASSLGQVSEAFF
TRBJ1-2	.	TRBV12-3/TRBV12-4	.	TGTGCCAGCAGTTTAGCAGGGGCAAGTGGCTACACCTTC	CASSLAGASGYTF
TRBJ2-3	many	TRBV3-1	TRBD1	TGTGCCAGCAGCCGGGACAGACGCACAGATACGCAGTATTTT	CASSRDRRTDTQYF
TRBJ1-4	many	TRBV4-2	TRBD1	TGTGCCAGCAGCCAACCACAGGGGTATAATGAAAAACTGTTTTTT	CASSQPQGYNEKLFF
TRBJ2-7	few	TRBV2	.	TGTGCCAGCAGGCCACAGGGACGGGAGCAGTACTTC	CASRPQGREQYF
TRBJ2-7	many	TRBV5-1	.	TGCGCCAGCAGCTTGGCCCCACAGGGTCCTACCTACGAGCAGTACTTC	CASSLAPQGPTYEQYF
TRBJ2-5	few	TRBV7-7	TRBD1	TGTGCTAGCAGCTCTACCGGGACAGGGGGAATTGGGACCCAGTACTTC	CASSSTGTGGIGTQYF